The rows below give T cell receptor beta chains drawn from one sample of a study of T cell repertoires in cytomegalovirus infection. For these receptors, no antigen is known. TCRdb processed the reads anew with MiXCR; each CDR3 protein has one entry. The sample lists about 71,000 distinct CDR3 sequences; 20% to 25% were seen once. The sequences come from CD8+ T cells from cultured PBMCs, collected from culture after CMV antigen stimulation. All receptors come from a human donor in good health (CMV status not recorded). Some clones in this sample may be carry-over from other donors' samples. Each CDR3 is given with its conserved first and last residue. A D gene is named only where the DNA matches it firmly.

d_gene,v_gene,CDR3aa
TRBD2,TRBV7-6,CASSLALGLAGSTDTQYF
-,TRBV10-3,CAVSWVGLDEQFF
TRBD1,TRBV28,CASSSGGSSQPQHF
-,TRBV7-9,CASSPPGLNSYEQYF
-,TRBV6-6,CASSLGKGQPQHF
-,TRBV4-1,CASSQDLDTQYF
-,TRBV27,CASSLVSGAPQPQHF
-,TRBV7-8,CASSFTGALGTQYF
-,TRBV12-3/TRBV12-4,CASSLGRHPGTEAFF
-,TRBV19,CASSRLSTGELFF
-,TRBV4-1,CASSQTRQYSYEQYF
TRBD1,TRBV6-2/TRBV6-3,CASKPRDRLNGYTF
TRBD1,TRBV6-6,CASSQPGQGFYEQYF
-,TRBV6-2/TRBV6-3,CASSYRVDQPQHF
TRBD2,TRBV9,CASSFGTSYEQYF
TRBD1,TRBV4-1,CASSQTPGQGQIYGYTF
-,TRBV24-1,CATSDGSGQFF
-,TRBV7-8,CASSLRGGGDQPQHF
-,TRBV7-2,CASSLGGPKAGELFF
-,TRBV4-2,CASSQLADEKLFF
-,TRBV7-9,CASSPGQGIVENIQYF
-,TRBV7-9,CASSGAGADEKLFF
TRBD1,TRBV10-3,CAISDPPGQGSSEQYF
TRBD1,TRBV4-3,CASSQGLRDRTYEQYF